This note documents a single TCR beta chain sequence. Its antigen is not yet known. No qualities accompany the bases; no much larger clone lies one base away. The data originate from a study of lymphopenia after photon versus proton radiotherapy (dated by TCRdb to the late 2010s). For the wider study: The study compared the immunological effects of photon versus proton radiation therapy in patients with gastrointestinal tumors who developed high-grade lymphopenia. The cohort comprised 15 to 20 patients with gastrointestinal tumors who received either photon or proton therapy and then developed lymphopenia. The goal of the study was to describe how the two radiation modalities differ in their effects on the immune system. What the work shows at the level of the full study, not this receptor alone: Among patients across the cohort who died, overall survival time showed an inverse correlation with a larger post-nadir drop in TCR diversity. After the lymphocyte count nadir, photon-treated repertoires showed oligoclonal expansion, especially of CD8+ Temra cells, which drove the drop in diversity. The survival association was examined only in patients who died, and the authors described better survival with proton therapy as a possibility, not as a demonstrated result. During treatment, patients who received photon therapy lost naive T cells and TCR diversity and gained effector/memory populations, whereas patients who received proton therapy remained relatively stable.

The library was obtained by the immunoSEQ multiplex PCR assay. T cell repertoires were profiled by deep sequencing of rearranged TCR beta loci, alongside multiparametric flow cytometry. TCRdb holds this immuneACCESS table with in-frame rearrangements only. Some clones are missing; in checked studies, unresolved V genes explain under half, and the rest has no known cause. This sample gives around 64,000 clones in total; roughly 90% of them show up just once. The top ten hold over 2% of the sample. V loses 6 bases of germline sequence and J loses 4 bases, and the interval between the two ends is 25 bases. The CDR3 spans 17 residues, from the cysteine through the phenylalanine. Only the CDR3 region is kept as DNA, spanning 51 bases read in frame from base 1. The germline V gene provides CDR1 SNHLY and CDR2 FYNNEI.

The chain is assembled from TRBV2 and TRBJ2-7, with TRBD1 tentatively as D gene (5 bases match). The source is a woman between 40 and 55 years old with cholangiocarcinoma. Source: peripheral blood, taken from a patient treated with photon-based radiotherapy. At the DNA level, the sequence is TGTGCCAGCAGGCCCCCCCCTGAGGTGTCAGGGATGTACGAGCAGTACTTC. Translated, it reads CASRPPPEVSGMYEQYF. When the CDR3 is completed using the reference TRBV2 and TRBJ2-7 genes on either side, the full variable domain is EPEVTQTPSHQVTQMGQEVILRCVPISNHLYFYWYRQILGQKVEFLVSFYNNEISEKSEIFDDQFSVERPDGSNFTLKIRSTKLEDSAMYFCASRPPPEVSGMYEQYFGPGTRLTVT.